The present entry profiles one T cell receptor (beta chain) with its context. Other DNA sequences in the same sample also yield this CDR3. Profiled with immunoSEQ multiplex PCR; TCRdb holds only in-frame clones, not every one. Here the sample spans around 46,000 clones, 85% to 90% being singletons. Unmatched junction bases numbered 5, after V lost 3 bases and J lost 2 bases. CDR3 length: 16 residues. In germline, CDR1 is MDHEN, CDR2 SYDVKM. The data belong to a study of blood T cell repertoires in COVID-19. The V gene is TRBV28, the J gene TRBJ2-3; 10 bases fit TRBD1. Source material: peripheral blood. The sequence was obtained from a man between 35 and 55 years old with active COVID-19. CDR3 region: CASSFRTGGFTDTQYF. In nucleotides, the CDR3 is TGTGCCAGCAGTTTTCGGACAGGGGGTTTCACAGATACGCAGTATTTT.